A selection of T cell receptor beta chains follows, all from one sample in a study of response to subunit inactivated influenza vaccine. Each CDR3 protein gets one entry after TCRdb re-called the RT-PCR reads with MiXCR. The top ten hold about a tenth of the sample, which has about 180,000 distinct CDR3 sequences, around 8.8% seen once. This specimen was non-naive T cells sorted from PBMCs, taken on the day of vaccination. The receptors here all came from a man aged 50 or older who received an inactivated influenza vaccine. Both conserved end residues are part of each CDR3. Fields, in order: clone size, D gene, V gene, J gene, CDR3 protein, CDR3 DNA. A D gene is named only where the DNA matches it firmly. Expanded clones are given a class, and other clones once, few, many or no size at all.

-,-,TRBV14,TRBJ1-1,CASSPGWGRNTEAFF,TGTGCCAGCAGCCCGGGGTGGGGACGGAACACTGAAGCTTTCTTT
many,-,TRBV15,TRBJ2-1,CATSRDLPGSYNEQFF,TGTGCCACCAGCAGAGATCTCCCAGGCTCCTACAATGAGCAGTTCTTC
few,-,TRBV9,TRBJ2-2,CASSSSTGSNTGELFF,TGTGCCAGCTCATCTTCGACTGGATCGAACACCGGGGAGCTGTTTTTT
few,-,TRBV20-1,TRBJ2-1,CSARDLTTGAYNEQFF,TGCAGTGCTAGAGATCTGACGACAGGTGCCTACAATGAGCAGTTCTTC
many,-,TRBV3-1,TRBJ2-3,CASSQGPGPGSDTQYF,TGTGCCAGCAGCCAGGGACCGGGCCCCGGCTCAGATACGCAGTATTTT
few,-,TRBV20-1,TRBJ1-1,CSARRSGVPEAFF,TGCAGTGCTAGAAGGTCGGGGGTCCCTGAAGCTTTCTTT
-,-,TRBV6-1,TRBJ2-3,CASSEVNPRTDTQYF,TGTGCCAGCAGTGAGGTTAATCCCCGCACAGATACGCAGTATTTT
-,-,TRBV10-3,TRBJ2-1,CAISESRFSRRGNEQFF,TGTGCCATCAGTGAGTCGCGGTTTTCCAGGAGAGGGAATGAGCAGTTCTTC
-,-,TRBV2,TRBJ2-5,CASSSGRGRETQYF,TGTGCCAGCAGCTCTGGCAGGGGTCGCGAGACCCAGTACTTC
-,TRBD2,TRBV20-1,TRBJ2-3,CSAKGTSGPLDTQYF,TGCAGTGCTAAAGGGACTAGCGGGCCCCTTGATACGCAGTATTTT
many,TRBD2,TRBV9,TRBJ2-2,CASSTRLAGNTGELFF,TGTGCCAGCAGCACCCGACTAGCGGGAAACACCGGGGAGCTGTTTTTT
few,-,TRBV5-6,TRBJ1-2,CASSLAGRPVTNYGYTF,TGTGCCAGCAGCTTGGCAGGGAGGCCGGTAACTAACTATGGCTACACCTTC
-,-,TRBV4-3,TRBJ2-5,CASSQDLAEYQETQYF,TGCGCCAGCAGCCAAGATCTAGCAGAGTACCAAGAGACCCAGTACTTC
few,-,TRBV29-1,TRBJ1-1,CSVEEDGVRSTEAFF,TGCAGCGTTGAAGAAGACGGGGTGAGGAGCACTGAAGCTTTCTTT
few,-,TRBV9,TRBJ2-1,CASRDTGLEYNEQFF,TGTGCCAGCAGAGACACGGGACTCGAATACAATGAGCAGTTCTTC
few,-,TRBV7-3,TRBJ2-5,CASSNGGLGETQYF,TGTGCCAGCAGCAACGGGGGTTTAGGGGAGACCCAGTACTTC
-,-,TRBV7-2,TRBJ2-3,CASSLADGSPDTQYF,TGTGCCAGCAGCTTAGCGGACGGGAGTCCAGATACGCAGTATTTT
-,-,TRBV7-2,TRBJ2-5,CASSTRVEETQYF,TGTGCCAGCAGCACCCGGGTGGAGGAGACCCAGTACTTC
-,-,TRBV3-1,TRBJ2-1,CASSQRGAKQFF,TGTGCCAGCAGCCAACGGGGGGCGAAGCAGTTCTTC
few,-,TRBV4-1,TRBJ2-2,CASSQVLKNTGELFF,TGCGCCAGCAGCCAAGTCCTTAAGAACACCGGGGAGCTGTTTTTT
many,-,TRBV15,TRBJ2-2,CATSRDQGIGELFF,TGTGCCACCAGCAGAGATCAGGGAATCGGGGAGCTGTTTTTT
many,TRBD2,TRBV7-8,TRBJ2-3,CASSLETSGSPDTQYF,TGTGCCAGCAGCTTAGAAACTAGCGGGAGCCCAGATACGCAGTATTTT
few,TRBD2,TRBV29-1,TRBJ2-1,CSVGLGGYEQFF,TGCAGCGTCGGACTAGGTGGCTATGAGCAGTTCTTC
-,TRBD1,TRBV5-1,TRBJ1-1,CASSSTGDTEAFF,TGCGCCAGCAGCTCTACAGGGGACACTGAAGCTTTCTTT
few,-,TRBV5-5,TRBJ1-6,CASSLEGRSYNSPLHF,TGTGCCAGCAGCTTGGAGGGGCGCTCCTATAATTCACCCCTCCACTTT
-,-,TRBV20-1,TRBJ2-7,CSADEGNSYEQYF,TGCAGTGCCGACGAGGGCAACTCCTACGAGCAGTACTTC
-,-,TRBV4-2,TRBJ2-5,CASSLSAQETQYF,TGTGCCAGCAGCCTAAGTGCTCAAGAGACCCAGTACTTC
many,-,TRBV30,TRBJ2-7,CAWRDDSYEQYF,TGTGCCTGGAGGGACGACTCCTACGAGCAGTACTTC
few,TRBD2,TRBV7-2,TRBJ2-1,CASSLVTSGSEQFF,TGTGCCAGCAGCTTAGTAACTAGCGGGAGTGAGCAGTTCTTC
many,TRBD2,TRBV20-1,TRBJ2-1,CSALSGTLSNEQFF,TGCAGTGCCCTTAGCGGGACCCTATCCAATGAGCAGTTCTTC
few,-,TRBV7-8,TRBJ2-2,CASSAGQFDTGELFF,TGTGCCAGCAGCGCGGGACAGTTCGACACCGGGGAGCTGTTTTTT
few,-,TRBV5-5,TRBJ1-2,CASSRLQGATYGYTF,TGTGCCAGCAGCCGTCTACAGGGTGCCACCTATGGCTACACCTTC
many,TRBD1,TRBV29-1,TRBJ1-2,CSAGQGSGGYTF,TGCAGCGCGGGACAGGGGAGCGGTGGCTACACCTTC
many,TRBD1,TRBV4-2,TRBJ1-6,CASSQLNRDRVNSPLHF,TGTGCCAGCAGCCAACTGAACAGGGACAGGGTTAATTCACCCCTCCACTTT
-,TRBD2,TRBV28,TRBJ2-7,CASSLGTSGLSYEQYF,TGTGCCAGCAGCCTAGGGACTAGCGGGCTTTCCTACGAGCAGTACTTC
-,-,TRBV10-3,TRBJ1-5,CAISESTQGTSAQHF,TGTGCCATCAGTGAGTCGACCCAGGGGACCTCAGCCCAGCATTTT
-,TRBD1,TRBV20-1,TRBJ2-2,CSARDGLQGALPGELFF,TGCAGTGCTAGAGATGGTTTACAGGGGGCCCTCCCCGGGGAGCTGTTTTTT
few,TRBD1,TRBV10-3,TRBJ1-5,CAIRAQGGDNQPQHF,TGTGCCATCAGAGCCCAGGGGGGGGACAATCAGCCCCAGCATTTT
-,-,TRBV10-3,TRBJ1-1,CAISESGGSGTEAFF,TGTGCCATCAGTGAGTCCGGGGGATCAGGCACTGAAGCTTTCTTT
many,-,TRBV6-5,TRBJ1-2,CASSYSPQTSNYGYTF,TGTGCCAGCAGTTACTCCCCCCAAACAAGTAACTATGGCTACACCTTC
many,-,TRBV29-1,TRBJ1-1,CSGKQARNTEAFF,TGCAGCGGTAAACAGGCCCGAAACACTGAAGCTTTCTTT
many,-,TRBV20-1,TRBJ1-2,CSAATQVGGGYTF,TGCAGTGCTGCGACACAGGTGGGGGGTGGCTACACCTTC
few,-,TRBV5-1,TRBJ2-7,CASSSGGQTYEQYF,TGCGCCAGCAGCTCGGGGGGACAGACGTACGAGCAGTACTTC
many,-,TRBV4-1,TRBJ1-4,CASSQDLGGRGEKLFF,TGCGCCAGCAGCCAAGATTTAGGGGGGAGGGGTGAAAAACTGTTTTTT
few,-,TRBV6-2/TRBV6-3,TRBJ1-2,CASSATETGNYGYTF,TGTGCCAGCAGTGCGACTGAAACAGGGAACTATGGCTACACCTTC
many,TRBD1,TRBV29-1,TRBJ2-5,CSVDRPGETQYF,TGCAGCGTGGACAGGCCGGGGGAGACCCAGTACTTC
-,-,TRBV6-2/TRBV6-3,TRBJ1-6,CASSRPPEHSPLHF,TGTGCCAGCAGTAGACCCCCGGAACATTCACCCCTCCACTTT
many,TRBD1,TRBV5-1,TRBJ1-2,CASSLSVGTGYGYTF,TGCGCCAGCAGCCTATCTGTGGGGACAGGGTATGGCTACACCTTC
many,TRBD2,TRBV4-2,TRBJ2-1,CASSPSAGGGYNEQFF,TGTGCCAGCAGCCCCTCTGCGGGAGGTGGGTACAATGAGCAGTTCTTC
many,-,TRBV7-6,TRBJ1-5,CASSLSGNQPQHF,TGTGCCAGCAGCTTATCAGGGAATCAGCCCCAGCATTTT
many,TRBD1,TRBV4-1,TRBJ2-7,CASSQSQGAYEQYF,TGCGCCAGCAGCCAATCCCAGGGGGCCTACGAGCAGTACTTC
-,TRBD2,TRBV7-2,TRBJ2-3,CASSTGTSGRRADTQYF,TGTGCCAGCAGCACCGGAACTAGCGGGAGGAGAGCAGATACGCAGTATTTT
-,-,TRBV4-2,TRBJ2-5,CASSQDRFPRETQYF,TGTGCCAGCAGCCAAGACAGGTTTCCGAGAGAGACCCAGTACTTC
-,-,TRBV7-9,TRBJ1-2,CASSLGRENYGYTF,TGTGCCAGCAGCTTAGGGCGGGAGAACTATGGCTACACCTTC
-,TRBD1,TRBV2,TRBJ2-1,CASSVTGGGGFF,TGTGCCAGCAGCGTGACAGGGGGTGGGGGGTTCTTC
few,-,TRBV7-8,TRBJ1-5,CASSLADSPGYQPQHF,TGTGCCAGCAGCTTAGCGGACTCGCCAGGGTACCAGCCCCAGCATTTT
many,TRBD1,TRBV29-1,TRBJ1-1,CSGGQRNTEAFF,TGCAGCGGGGGACAGAGAAACACTGAAGCTTTCTTT
few,TRBD1,TRBV12-3/TRBV12-4,TRBJ1-2,CASSFQGAGGGYTF,TGTGCCAGCAGTTTTCAGGGGGCCGGGGGAGGCTACACCTTC